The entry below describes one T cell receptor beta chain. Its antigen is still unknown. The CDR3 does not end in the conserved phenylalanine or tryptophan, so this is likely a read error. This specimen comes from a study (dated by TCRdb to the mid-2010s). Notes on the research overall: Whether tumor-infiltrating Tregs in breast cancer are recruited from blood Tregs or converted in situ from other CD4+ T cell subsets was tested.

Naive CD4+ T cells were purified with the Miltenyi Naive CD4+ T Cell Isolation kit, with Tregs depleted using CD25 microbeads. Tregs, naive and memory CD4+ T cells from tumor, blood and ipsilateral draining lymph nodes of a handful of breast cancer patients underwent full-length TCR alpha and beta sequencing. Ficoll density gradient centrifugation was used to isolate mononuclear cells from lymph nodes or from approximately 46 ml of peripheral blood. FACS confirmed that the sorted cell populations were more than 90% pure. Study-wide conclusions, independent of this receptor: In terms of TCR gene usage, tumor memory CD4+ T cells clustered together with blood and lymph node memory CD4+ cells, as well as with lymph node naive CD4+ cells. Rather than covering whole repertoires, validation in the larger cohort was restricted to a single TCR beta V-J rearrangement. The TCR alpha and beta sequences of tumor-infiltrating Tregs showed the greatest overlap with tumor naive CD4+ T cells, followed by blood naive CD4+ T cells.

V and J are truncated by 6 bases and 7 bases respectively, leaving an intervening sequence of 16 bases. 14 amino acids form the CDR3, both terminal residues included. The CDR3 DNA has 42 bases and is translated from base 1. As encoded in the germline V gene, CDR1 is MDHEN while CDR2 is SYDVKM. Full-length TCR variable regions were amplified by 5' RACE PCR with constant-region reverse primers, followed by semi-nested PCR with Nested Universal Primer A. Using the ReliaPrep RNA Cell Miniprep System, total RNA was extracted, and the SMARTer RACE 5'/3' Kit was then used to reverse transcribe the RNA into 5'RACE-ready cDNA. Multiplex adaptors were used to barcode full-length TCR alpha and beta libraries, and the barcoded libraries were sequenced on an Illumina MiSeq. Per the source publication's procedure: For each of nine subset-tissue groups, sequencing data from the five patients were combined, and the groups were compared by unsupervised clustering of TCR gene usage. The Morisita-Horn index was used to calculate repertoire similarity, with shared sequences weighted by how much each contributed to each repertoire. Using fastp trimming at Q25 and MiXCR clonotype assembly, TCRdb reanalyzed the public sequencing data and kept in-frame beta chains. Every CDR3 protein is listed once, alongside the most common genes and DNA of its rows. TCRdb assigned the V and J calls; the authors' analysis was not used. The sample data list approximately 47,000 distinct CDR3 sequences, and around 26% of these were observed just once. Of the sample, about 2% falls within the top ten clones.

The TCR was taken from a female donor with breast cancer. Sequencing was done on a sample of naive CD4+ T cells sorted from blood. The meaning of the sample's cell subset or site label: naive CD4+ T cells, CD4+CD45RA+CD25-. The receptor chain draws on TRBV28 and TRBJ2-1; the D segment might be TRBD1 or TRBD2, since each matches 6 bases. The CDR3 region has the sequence CASSRLGGRNEQFL. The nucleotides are TGTGCCAGCAGCCGACTAGGGGGGAGGAATGAGCAGTTCCTC.